The present T cell receptor beta chain was sequenced within a study of CD8+CD57+ T cells in acquired aplastic anemia. Study details: The study obtained an average of roughly 3 ug of DNA from sorted CD4+ and CD8+ cells.

Sequenced patients had shown CD8+CD57+ cell expansion by flow cytometry. Among the patients, all had severe acquired aplastic anemia. As regards this clonotype: The antigen is unknown.

TCR beta VDJ combinations and CDR3 sequences were profiled from genomic DNA. TCRdb itself ran the reads through MiXCR, one entry per CDR3 protein. In the table there are approximately 160,000 distinct CDR3 sequences, around half of which are singletons. V was clipped by 0 bases and J by 3 bases, with 15 bases between them. CDR1 is SGHVS and CDR2 is FQNEAQ in the germline V gene. The CDR3 has 16 amino acids. General study points: Some 31 sequences, all CD8+ CDR3, were shared between patients and controls.

This sequence joins TRBV7-8 and TRBJ2-7; D remains ambiguous. The sequence was collected from a human donor with aplastic anemia. The sample was sorted CD4+, CD8+, or CD8+CD57+ T cells (not recorded which) from PBMCs. CDR3 protein: CASSLAGTALNYEQYF. DNA of the CDR3: TGTGCCAGCAGCTTAGCGGGTACAGCCCTGAACTACGAGCAGTACTTC.